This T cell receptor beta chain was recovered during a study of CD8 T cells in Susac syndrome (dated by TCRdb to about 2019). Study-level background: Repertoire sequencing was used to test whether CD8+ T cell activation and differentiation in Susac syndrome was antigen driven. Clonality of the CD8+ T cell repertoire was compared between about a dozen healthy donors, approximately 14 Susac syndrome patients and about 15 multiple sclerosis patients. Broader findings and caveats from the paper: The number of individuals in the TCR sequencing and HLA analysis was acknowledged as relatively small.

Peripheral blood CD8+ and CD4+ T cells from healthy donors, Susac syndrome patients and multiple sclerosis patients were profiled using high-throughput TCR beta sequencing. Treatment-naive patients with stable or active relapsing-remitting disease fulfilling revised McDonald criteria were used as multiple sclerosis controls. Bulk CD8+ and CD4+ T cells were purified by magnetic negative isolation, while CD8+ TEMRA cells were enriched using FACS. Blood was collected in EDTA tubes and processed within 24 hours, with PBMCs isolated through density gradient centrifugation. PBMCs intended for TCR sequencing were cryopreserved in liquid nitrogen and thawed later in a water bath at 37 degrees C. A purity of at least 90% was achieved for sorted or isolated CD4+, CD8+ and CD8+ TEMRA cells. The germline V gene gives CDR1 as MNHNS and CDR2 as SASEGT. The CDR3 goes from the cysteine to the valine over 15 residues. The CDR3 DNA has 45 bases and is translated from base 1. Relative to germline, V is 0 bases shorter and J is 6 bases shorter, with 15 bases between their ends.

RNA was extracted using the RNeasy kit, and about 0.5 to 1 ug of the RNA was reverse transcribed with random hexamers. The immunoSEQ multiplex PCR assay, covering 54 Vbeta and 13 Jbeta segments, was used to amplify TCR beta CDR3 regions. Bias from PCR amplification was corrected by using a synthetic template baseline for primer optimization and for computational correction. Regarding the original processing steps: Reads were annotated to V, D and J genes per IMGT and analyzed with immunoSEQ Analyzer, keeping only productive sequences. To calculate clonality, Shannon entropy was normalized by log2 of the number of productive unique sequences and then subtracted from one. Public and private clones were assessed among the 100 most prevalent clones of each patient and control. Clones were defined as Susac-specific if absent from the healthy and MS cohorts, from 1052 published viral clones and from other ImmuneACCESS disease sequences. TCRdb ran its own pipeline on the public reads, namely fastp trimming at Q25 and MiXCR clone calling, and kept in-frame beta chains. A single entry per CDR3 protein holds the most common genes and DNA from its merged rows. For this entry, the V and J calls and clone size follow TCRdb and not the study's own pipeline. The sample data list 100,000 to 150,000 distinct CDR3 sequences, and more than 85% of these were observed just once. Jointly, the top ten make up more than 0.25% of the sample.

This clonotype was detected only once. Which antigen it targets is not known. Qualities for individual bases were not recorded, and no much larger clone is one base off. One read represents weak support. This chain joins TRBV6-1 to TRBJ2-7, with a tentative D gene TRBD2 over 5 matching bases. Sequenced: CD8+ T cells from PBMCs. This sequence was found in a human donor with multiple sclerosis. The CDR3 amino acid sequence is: CASSEARSVMGEQYV. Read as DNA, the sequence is TGTGCCAGCAGTGAAGCGCGTAGCGTTATGGGCGAGCAGTACGTC.